This T cell receptor (beta chain) was retrieved from a study of T cell responses to AZD1222 COVID-19 vaccine (dated by TCRdb to 2020 to 2022). Looking at the study overall: AZD1222 recipients with second doses at about 4 weeks or about 12 weeks were pooled, because spike-specific TCR depth and breadth did not differ between schedules. A total of roughly 240 trial participants underwent TCR sequencing, of whom nearly 210 received two doses of AZD1222 and about 26 received two doses of the MenACWY control vaccine. Enrollment into the trials was organized by age into subgroups of 18-55, 56-69 and 70-plus years, and those subgroups contained roughly 150, 30 and 60 TCR-sequenced participants, respectively. Study-level results and caveats: The vaccine-associated CD4 TCRs covered the entire spike protein, and the dominant responses fell in regions 160-218 and 743-854. Because no day 14 peak-response samples were available, repertoires were characterized only after the peak T cell response. The 56-69-year group was small, and its depth increase did not reach significance, likely because of low power. Conclusions about previously exposed vaccinees are limited because only six or seven AZD1222 recipients were SARS-CoV-2 seropositive at baseline. Participants were mostly white British, with more females than males. The authors suggested clonal diversity may have been underestimated. A significant rise in spike-specific TCR breadth and depth was observed after two AZD1222 doses relative to day 0 and relative to MenACWY recipients. Nearly half of unique spike-specific TCRs reportedly recognized epitopes outside regions mutated in the B.1.351 and B.1.1.7 variants.

The CDR3 regions of human TCRbeta chains were analyzed by immunosequencing. In the authors' own workflow: TCRs in the repertoires were matched against a reference library of SARS-CoV-2-specific TCRs that had been generated with the MIRA antigen-specificity platform. Breadth meant the fraction of unique TCRs that were SARS-CoV-2-associated, whereas depth meant the fraction of total T cells that were SARS-CoV-2-associated. Each spike-specific TCR was assigned to its reactive spike region and to a CD4 or CD8 class using the MIRA data. Log10-transformed breadth and depth values were compared by one-way ANOVA with Sidak's multiple comparisons tests. The table was pulled from immuneACCESS by TCRdb, which kept in-frame rearrangements only. Such tables lose some clones; where checked, under half of the loss comes from unresolved V genes, and the rest has no known cause. The D gene and trimming were derived from the DNA, and the V and J assignments and clone size from that table. The sample profile shows about 88,000 clones; just over 90% of them were found once. Approximately 5.6% of the sample belongs to the ten largest clones.

Concerning this clone: The antigen it recognizes is unknown. No base qualities exist here, and no much larger clone lies one base off it.

Read against the paper, the sample's time point label means: baseline before first vaccination. Vaccinee samples came from UK trials COV001 and COV002, including a single-blind randomized controlled phase 2/3 trial of AZD1222 (ChAdOx1 nCoV-19) in healthy adults. Trial participant PBMC samples were collected at day 0 and day 28 after the second dose for TCRbeta chain sequencing. Trimming takes 0 bases off V and 3 bases off J; junction bases not matched to a gene: 5. Taken from cysteine to phenylalanine, the CDR3 has 16 residues. Only the CDR3 DNA stays, 48 bases, in frame from base 1. CDR1 and CDR2, looked up from the germline V gene, are ENHRY and SYGVKD.

Sequencing was performed on peripheral blood, taken on day 0 of AZD1222 vaccination. Recombination joined TRBV10-3 with TRBJ2-7; 10 central nucleotides agree with TRBD2. The source of this sequence is an adult in good health. The encoded CDR3 is CAISESGASGGYEQYF. DNA sequence: TGTGCCATCAGTGAGTCTGGGGCTAGCGGGGGCTACGAGCAGTACTTC.